These 19 T cell receptor beta chains share one sample of origin, sequenced in a study of Ad26.COV2.S vaccination and SARS-CoV-2 variants. Treatment of the sample: around 19 received Ad26.COV2.S at low or high dose, single or two shots; five or six received placebo; per-sample allocation not given. Collection of the samples took place on day 63 after the first injection of vaccine or placebo. TCRdb keeps only in-frame clones here, not all; method: immunoSEQ multiplex PCR. The sample records 380,000 or so clones, 75% to 90% being singletons. The sample here was peripheral blood, taken in a trial of Ad26.COV2.S vaccine versus placebo. These receptors were collected from a person between 18 and 65 years old who received the Ad26.COV2.S COVID-19 vaccine or a placebo.

This clone came up once. The chain has TRBV7-9 and TRBJ2-5; 9 bases are a match to TRBD1. The CDR3 length is 14 residues. Germline CDR1 and CDR2: SEHNR and FQNEAQ (reference sequence). The junction had 4 bases not matched to a gene; V was cut back by 4 bases and J by 4 bases. The CDR3 nucleotides read TGTGCCAGCAGCTCAACAGGGGGCGGAGAGACCCAGTACTTC. This encodes CASSSTGGGETQYF.

This sequence joins TRBV9 and TRBJ2-7; a possible D gene is TRBD2 (5 bases). V was trimmed by 0 bases and J by 0 bases, leaving 7 bases between them. The CDR3 totals 14 residues. CDR1 is SGDLS, CDR2 YYNGEE, per germline. CDR3 protein: CASSVGGLSYEQYF. CDR3 bases: TGTGCCAGCAGCGTAGGCGGACTCTCCTACGAGCAGTACTTC.

This clone was counted a single time. The chain couples TRBV7-2 to TRBJ2-2; perhaps TRBD2 as D (5 bases). This CDR3 has 14 residues. Germline V gene sequence: CDR1 SGHTA, CDR2 FQGNSA. Trimming left V 1 base short and J 6 bases short, with 9 bases between. The CDR3 loop reads CASSLERSSGELFF. The CDR3 DNA sequence: TGTGCCAGCAGCTTAGAGCGGAGCTCCGGGGAGCTGTTTTTT.

V gene TRBV14 combines with J gene TRBJ1-2; no clear D gene. This CDR3 contains 15 residues. The V end lost 4 bases, the J end lost 5 bases, and 17 bases lay between the germline ends. Germline assignment: CDR1 SGHDN and CDR2 FVKESK. CDR3 nucleotides: TGTGCCAGCAGCCCCAACCCCAGCTCTCGATATGGCTACACCTTC. Amino acid sequence: CASSPNPSSRYGYTF. The full variable domain, in which reference TRBV14 and TRBJ1-2 provide the parts outside the CDR3, is EAGVTQFPSHSVIEKGQTVTLRCDPISGHDNLYWYRRVMGKEIKFLLHFVKESKQDESGMPNNRFLAERTGGTYSTLKVQPAELEDSGVYFCASSPNPSSRYGYTFGSGTRLTVV.

The chain combines TRBV19 with TRBJ2-1; TRBD2 is a possible D gene (6 bases). The CDR3 spans 14 residues. Trimming took off 5 bases at V and 6 bases at J, with 14 bases between the two ends. Germline V lookup: CDR1 LNHDA, CDR2 SQIVND (reference sequence). For the CDR3, the DNA is TGTGCCAGTAGTGCGGGGACGTCCGGCAATGAGCAGTTCTTC. Protein: CASSAGTSGNEQFF. Full variable domain (remainder filled in from reference TRBV19 and TRBJ2-1): DGGITQSPKYLFRKEGQNVTLSCEQNLNHDAMYWYRQDPGQGLRLIYYSQIVNDFQKGDIAEGYSVSREKKESFPLTVTSAQKNPTAFYLCASSAGTSGNEQFFGPGTRLTVL.

This chain connects TRBV27 to TRBJ2-3; D is unresolved. With 2 bases removed from V and 0 bases from J, the gap between germline ends came to 3 bases. The CDR3 loop spans 13 amino acids. In germline, CDR1 is MNHEY, CDR2 SMNVEV (reference sequence). For the CDR3, the DNA is TGTGCCAGCAGTTTACCTAGCACAGATACGCAGTATTTT. Its translation: CASSLPSTDTQYF.

The chain joins TRBV30 to TRBJ2-7; possibly TRBD1 for D (6 bases). The CDR3 runs 13 residues. Per the germline V gene, CDR1 is GTSNPN and CDR2 is SVGIG (reference sequence). V lost 2 bases and J lost 6, with 14 bases in between. In DNA, the CDR3 is TGTGCCTGGAGTATTACAGGGTCAGGCGAGCAGTACTTC. Amino acid sequence: CAWSITGSGEQYF.

V gene TRBV11-2 combines with J gene TRBJ2-6; D possibly corresponds to TRBD1 (6 bases). V lost 2 bases and J 2 bases, leaving 13 bases between the germline ends. CDR1 is SGHAT and CDR2 is FQNNGV in the germline V gene. This CDR3 is 17 amino acids long. CDR3 amino acids: CASSLFWTEPGANVLTF. The CDR3 coding sequence is TGTGCCAGCAGCTTATTTTGGACAGAACCTGGGGCCAACGTCCTGACTTTC.

This rearrangement joins TRBV5-5 to TRBJ1-4, with D possibly being TRBD1 (5 bases). CDR3 length: 16 amino acids. The V gene's germline CDR1 is SGHKS and CDR2 YYEKEE (reference sequence). Trimming pared 2 bases from V and 10 bases from J, leaving 21 bases between. The CDR3 sequence: CASSLVSRDPSGKLFF. The CDR3 nucleotides read TGTGCCAGCAGCTTAGTAAGCCGGGACCCCTCGGGAAAACTGTTTTTT. Supplemented by reference TRBV5-5 and TRBJ1-4, the full variable domain reads DAGVTQSPTHLIKTRGQQVTLRCSPISGHKSVSWYQQVLGQGPQFIFQYYEKEERGRGNFPDRFSARQFPNYSSELNVNALLLGDSALYLCASSLVSRDPSGKLFFGSGTQLSVL.

This clone was detected only a few times. In DNA form, the CDR3 reads TGTGCCAGCAGCTTGGAGGGACAGATTTCTGAAAAACTGTTTTTT. Its translation: CASSLEGQISEKLFF. The chain employs TRBV5-5 and TRBJ1-4; 7 bases fit TRBD1. Trimming took 0 bases from V and 7 from J; bases not matched to a gene: 6. Germline V lookup: CDR1 SGHKS, CDR2 YYEKEE (reference sequence). The CDR3 extends over 15 amino acids. The variable domain in full, completed from reference TRBV5-5 and TRBJ1-4, reads DAGVTQSPTHLIKTRGQQVTLRCSPISGHKSVSWYQQVLGQGPQFIFQYYEKEERGRGNFPDRFSARQFPNYSSELNVNALLLGDSALYLCASSLEGQISEKLFFGSGTQLSVL.

This chain uses TRBV7-9 with TRBJ1-6; perhaps TRBD1 as D (6 bases). CDR1 and CDR2 (germline): SEHNR, FQNEAQ (reference sequence). This CDR3 has 13 residues. Trimming left V 5 bases short and J 10 bases short, with 12 bases between. DNA of the CDR3: TGTGCCAGCAGCCTACAGGGAGGATCACCCCTCCACTTT. Its translation is CASSLQGGSPLHF.

This chain links TRBV27 with TRBJ2-2; D ambiguous. CDR1 and CDR2 from the germline V gene are MNHEY and SMNVEV (reference sequence). Trimming stripped 3 bases from V and 0 bases from J, with 8 bases between. The CDR3 loop spans 15 amino acids. The CDR3 DNA sequence: TGTGCCAGCAGTTTGTGGAGCCCGAACACCGGGGAGCTGTTTTTT. It yields the protein CASSLWSPNTGELFF.

This chain joins TRBV20-1 and TRBJ2-7; 8 bases line up with TRBD1. Per the germline V gene, CDR1 is DFQATT and CDR2 is SNEGSKA (reference sequence). V trimming: 5 bases; J trimming: 3 bases; junction bases outside the gene matches: 9. The CDR3 is made up of 14 amino acids. CDR3 sequence reads: CSARGQGRLYEQYF. CDR3 nucleotide sequence: TGCAGTGCTCGTGGACAGGGACGCCTCTACGAGCAGTACTTC.

J is TRBJ2-7 and V is TRBV2; 13 bases fit TRBD2. The V gene's germline CDR1 is SNHLY and CDR2 FYNNEI. CDR3 length: 16 residues. Trimming at V came to 3 bases and at J to 4 bases, leaving 6 bases not matched to a gene. CDR3 bases: TGTGCCAGCAGTGAGCGACTAGCGGGGGGACAGTACGAGCAGTACTTC. This sequence encodes CASSERLAGGQYEQYF.

V usage is TRBV20-1 and J usage is TRBJ2-7, with TRBD2 matching over 8 bases. The V segment lost 3 bases and the J segment 0 bases; nucleotides outside the gene matches: 10. Germline V lookup: CDR1 DFQATT, CDR2 SNEGSKA (reference sequence). The CDR3 contains 16 residues. CDR3 sequence: CSASGSGAGVSYEQYF. The DNA for the CDR3 is TGCAGTGCTAGTGGGTCTGGAGCGGGAGTCTCCTACGAGCAGTACTTC.

In DNA form, the CDR3 reads TGTGCCAGTAGTATCGATCTTGGGCCCAGGGAGACCCAGTACTTC. Protein product: CASSIDLGPRETQYF. This chain uses TRBV19 with TRBJ2-5; D is uncertain. CDR3 length: 15 amino acids. Germline-derived CDR1 and CDR2 are LNHDA and SQIVND (reference sequence). V lost 3 bases, J lost 5 bases, and 16 bases lay in between.

The V and J genes are TRBV6-5 and TRBJ1-2, with 9 bases lining up with TRBD1. This CDR3 contains 15 residues. Trimming cost V 6 bases and J 7 bases; bases outside gene matches: 12. Germline CDR1 is MNHEY and CDR2 is SVGAGI. The CDR3 DNA follows: TGTGCCAGCAGGGGGACCGACAGGGGGGTAGGTGGCTACACCTTC. This sequence encodes CASRGTDRGVGGYTF.

The chain couples TRBV9 to TRBJ1-1; D perhaps matches TRBD1 (5 bases). This CDR3 is built from 14 residues. Trimming removed 5 bases from V and 0 bases from J, with 11 bases in between. The germline gives CDR1 SGDLS, CDR2 YYNGEE. CDR3 DNA sequence: TGTGCCAGCAGGGACACGAGTATGAACACTGAAGCTTTCTTT. Encoded protein: CASRDTSMNTEAFF.

The rearrangement joins TRBV18 to TRBJ1-1; D is uncertain. The length of the CDR3 is 15 residues. Germline V gene data show CDR1 as KGHSH and CDR2 as LQKENI. V was clipped by 1 base and J by 1 base, with 10 bases between them. The CDR3 DNA reads TGTGCCAGCTCACCACAAGACACAACGAACACTGAAGCTTTCTTT. Encoded protein: CASSPQDTTNTEAFF.